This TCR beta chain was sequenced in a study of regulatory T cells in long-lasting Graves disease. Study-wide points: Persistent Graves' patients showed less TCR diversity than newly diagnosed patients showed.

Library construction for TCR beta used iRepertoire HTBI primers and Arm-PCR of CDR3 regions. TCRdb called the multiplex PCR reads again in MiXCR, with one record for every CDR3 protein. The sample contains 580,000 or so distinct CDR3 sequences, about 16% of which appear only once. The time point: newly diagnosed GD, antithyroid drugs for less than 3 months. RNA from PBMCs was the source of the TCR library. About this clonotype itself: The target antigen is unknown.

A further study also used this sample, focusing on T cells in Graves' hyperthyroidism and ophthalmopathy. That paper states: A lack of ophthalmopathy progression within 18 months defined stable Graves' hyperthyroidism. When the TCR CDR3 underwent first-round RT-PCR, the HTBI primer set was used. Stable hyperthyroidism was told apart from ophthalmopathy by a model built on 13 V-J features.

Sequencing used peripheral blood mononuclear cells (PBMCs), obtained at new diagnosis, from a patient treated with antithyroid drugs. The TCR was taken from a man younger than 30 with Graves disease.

This CDR3 reads CASSLPGAEQFF. The CDR3 bases are TGCGCCAGCAGCTTGCCCGGCGCTGAGCAGTTCTTC. This chain joins TRBV5-1 and TRBJ2-1, with unresolved D. V lost 1 base, J lost 9 bases, and 8 bases lay in between. The CDR3 is 12 residues long. The germline V gene has CDR1 SGHRS and CDR2 YFSETQ.